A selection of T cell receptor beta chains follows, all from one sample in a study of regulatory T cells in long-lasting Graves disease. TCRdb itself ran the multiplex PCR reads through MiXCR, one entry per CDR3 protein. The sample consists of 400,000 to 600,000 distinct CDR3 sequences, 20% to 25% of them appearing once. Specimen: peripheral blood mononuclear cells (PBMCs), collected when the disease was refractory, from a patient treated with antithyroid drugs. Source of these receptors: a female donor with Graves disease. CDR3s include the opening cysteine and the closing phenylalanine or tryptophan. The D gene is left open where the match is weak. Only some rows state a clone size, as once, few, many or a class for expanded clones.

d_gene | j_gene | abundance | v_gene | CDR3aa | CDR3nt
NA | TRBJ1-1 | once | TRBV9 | CASTVRGGSYTEAFF | TGTGCCAGCACCGTCAGAGGTGGATCGTACACTGAAGCTTTCTTT
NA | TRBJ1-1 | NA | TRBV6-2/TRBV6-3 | CASSYSGAGNTEAFF | TGTGCCAGCAGTTACTCGGGGGCGGGGAACACTGAAGCTTTCTTT
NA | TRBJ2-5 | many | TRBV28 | CASSLFYQETQYF | TGTGCCAGCAGTTTATTCTACCAAGAGACCCAGTACTTC
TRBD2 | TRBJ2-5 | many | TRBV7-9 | CASSLAQRLAGQEETQYF | TGTGCCAGCAGCTTAGCGCAAAGACTAGCGGGGCAAGAAGAGACCCAGTACTTC
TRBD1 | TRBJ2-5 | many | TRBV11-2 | CASSRDRVGFQETQYF | TGTGCCAGCAGCAGGGACAGGGTGGGCTTCCAAGAGACCCAGTACTTC
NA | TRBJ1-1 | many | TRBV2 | CASSTAATEAFF | TGTGCCAGCAGTACCGCGGCCACTGAAGCTTTCTTT
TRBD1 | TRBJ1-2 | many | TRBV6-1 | CASRLGQFYGYTF | TGTGCCAGCAGGTTGGGACAGTTCTATGGCTACACCTTC
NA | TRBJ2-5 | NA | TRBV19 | CASSKQVQEAQYF | TGTGCCAGTAGTAAACAGGTTCAAGAGGCCCAGTACTTC
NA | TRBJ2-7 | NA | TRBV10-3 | CAIRVSQGYEQYF | TGTGCCATCAGGGTATCACAGGGTTACGAGCAGTACTTC
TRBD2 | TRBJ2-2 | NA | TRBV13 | CASSPRTSTWDTGELFF | TGTGCCAGCAGCCCCCGGACTAGTACATGGGACACCGGGGAGCTGTTTTTT
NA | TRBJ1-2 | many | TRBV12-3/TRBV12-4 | CASSFVGGYGYTF | TGTGCCAGCAGTTTCGTAGGAGGCTATGGCTACACCTTC
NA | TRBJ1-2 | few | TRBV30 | CAWRAPFNGYTF | TGTGCCTGGAGGGCCCCATTTAATGGCTACACCTTC
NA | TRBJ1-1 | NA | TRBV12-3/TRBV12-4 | CASIWGDTTEAFF | TGTGCCAGCATCTGGGGGGACACCACTGAAGCTTTCTTT
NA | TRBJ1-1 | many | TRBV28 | CASTGMNTEAFF | TGTGCCAGCACCGGGATGAACACTGAAGCTTTCTTT
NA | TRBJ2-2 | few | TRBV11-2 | CASSLHPTGELFF | TGTGCCAGCAGCTTGCACCCCACCGGGGAGCTGTTTTTT
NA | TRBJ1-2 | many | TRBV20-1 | CSARRDHDNYGYTF | TGCAGTGCTAGACGAGACCACGACAACTATGGCTACACCTTC
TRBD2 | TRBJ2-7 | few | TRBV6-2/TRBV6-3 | CASSRMALASYEQYF | TGTGCCAGCAGTCGAATGGCACTAGCGTCGTACGAGCAGTACTTC
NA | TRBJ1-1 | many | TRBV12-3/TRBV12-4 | CASSRNTGSTTEAFF | TGTGCCAGCAGTCGTAATACAGGGTCGACCACTGAAGCTTTCTTT
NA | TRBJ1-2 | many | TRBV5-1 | CASSRPGGSYGYTF | TGCGCCAGCAGCCGGCCGGGGGGCAGCTATGGCTACACCTTC
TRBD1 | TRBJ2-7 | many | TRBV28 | CASGVPGQGSYEQYF | TGTGCCAGCGGGGTACCGGGACAGGGGTCTTACGAGCAGTACTTC
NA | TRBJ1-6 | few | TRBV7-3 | CASSPGAGVLQNSPLHF | TGTGCCAGCAGCCCTGGGGCAGGGGTCCTACAAAATTCACCCCTCCACTTT
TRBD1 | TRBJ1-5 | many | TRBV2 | CASRTGGWQPQHF | TGTGCCAGCCGGACAGGGGGCTGGCAGCCCCAGCATTTT
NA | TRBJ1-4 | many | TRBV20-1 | CSARGVYSEKLFF | TGCAGTGCTAGAGGGGTGTATAGTGAAAAACTGTTTTTT
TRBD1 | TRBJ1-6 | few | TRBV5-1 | CASSLELGQGYSPLHF | TGCGCCAGCAGCTTGGAACTCGGACAGGGGTATTCACCCCTCCACTTT
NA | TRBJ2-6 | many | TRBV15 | CATSRAGAGANVLTF | TGTGCCACCAGCAGAGCAGGGGCTGGGGCCAACGTCCTGACTTTC
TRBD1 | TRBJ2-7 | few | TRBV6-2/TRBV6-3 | CASSYSSGVFGDRDEDEQYF | TGTGCCAGCAGTTACTCGTCGGGCGTGTTTGGGGACAGGGATGAAGACGAGCAGTACTTC
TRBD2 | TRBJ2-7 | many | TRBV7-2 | CASSLGLAGGPRGGYEQYF | TGTGCCAGCAGCTTGGGACTAGCGGGAGGGCCGCGGGGGGGTTACGAGCAGTACTTC
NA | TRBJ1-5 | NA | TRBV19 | CACGQGLYSNQPQHF | TGTGCCTGCGGGCAGGGACTGTATAGCAATCAGCCCCAGCATTTT
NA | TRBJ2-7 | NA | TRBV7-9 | CASSSGLTPYEQYF | TGTGCCAGCAGCTCCGGACTGACCCCCTACGAGCAGTACTTC
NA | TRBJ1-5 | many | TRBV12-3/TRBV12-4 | CASSRNRVNQPQHF | TGTGCCAGCAGTCGTAACAGGGTCAATCAGCCCCAGCATTTT
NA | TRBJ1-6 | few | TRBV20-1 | CSARDGTSPTPLHF | TGCAGTGCTAGAGATGGGACAAGTCCAACACCCCTCCACTTT
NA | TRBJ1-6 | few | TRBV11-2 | CASSLSWESPLHF | TGTGCCAGCAGCTTATCTTGGGAATCACCCCTCCACTTT
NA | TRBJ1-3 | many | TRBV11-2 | CASSLNPANSGNTIYF | TGTGCCAGCAGCTTAAATCCAGCTAACTCTGGAAACACCATATATTTT
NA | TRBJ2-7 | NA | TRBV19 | CASSIDTEEGEYEQYF | TGTGCCAGTAGTATAGACACCGAGGAGGGGGAATACGAGCAGTACTTC
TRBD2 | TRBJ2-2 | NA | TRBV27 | CASTGLAGNTGELFF | TGTGCCAGCACCGGACTAGCGGGGAACACCGGGGAGCTGTTTTTT